A single sample is the source of the 27 T cell receptor beta chains below, sequenced in a study of regulatory T cells in long-lasting Graves disease. Time point defined: newly diagnosed GD, antithyroid drugs for less than 3 months. After RNA was extracted from PBMCs, the TCR library was made from it. In building TCR beta libraries, iRepertoire HTBI primers were used together with Arm-PCR of CDR3 regions. One entry per CDR3 protein results from TCRdb running MiXCR on the multiplex PCR reads. This table holds some 340,000 distinct CDR3 sequences, about an eighth found once. These data also featured in a second study, about T cells in Graves' hyperthyroidism and ophthalmopathy.

The input for sequencing was peripheral blood mononuclear cells (PBMCs), taken at new diagnosis, from a patient treated with antithyroid drugs. These receptors were obtained from a woman under 30 with Graves disease.

CDR3 coding DNA: TGTGCCAGCAGCCCGCTAGCGGGGGGGCCGCGGGAGACCCAGTACTTC. Translating gives CASSPLAGGPRETQYF. The chain is built from TRBV3-1 and TRBJ2-5, with 12 bases fitting TRBD2. The CDR3 is made up of 16 amino acids. Trimming removed 4 bases from V and 5 bases from J; junction bases left unmatched: 8. Germline loops: CDR1 LGHDT, CDR2 YNNKEL (reference sequence).

This clonotype was counted at least ten times. The V and J genes are TRBV20-1 and TRBJ1-5; possibly TRBD1 for D (5 bases). This CDR3 spans 13 amino acids. Germline-derived CDR1 and CDR2 are DFQATT and SNEGSKA (reference sequence). Trimming removed 3 bases at V and 2 bases at J, with 8 bases between. CDR3 loop: CSARDTRNQPQHF. The CDR3 DNA follows: TGCAGTGCTAGGGACACACGCAATCAGCCCCAGCATTTT.

This clonotype was seen ten or more times. The chain is built from TRBV12-3 or TRBV12-4 and TRBJ2-2; 9 bases fit TRBD1. The CDR3 spans 15 residues. V trimming: 6 bases; J trimming: 3 bases; junction bases outside the gene matches: 5. For the CDR3, the DNA is TGTGCCAGCAGCCCACAGGGGGCTTACACCGGGGAGCTGTTTTTT. Translation gives CASSPQGAYTGELFF.

Comments on this clonotype: A far more abundant clone sits one base away, making this likely a read error. The chain carries TRBV6-5 and TRBJ2-1; possible D gene TRBD2, 5 bases. This CDR3 contains 17 residues. V dropped 0 bases and J dropped 0 bases, with 12 bases sitting between them. Germline V gives CDR1 MNHEY, CDR2 SVGAGI. For the CDR3, the DNA is TGTGCCAGCAGTTACTCGCGGAGGACGAGCTCCTACAATGAGCAGTTCTTC. Encoded protein: CASSYSRRTSSYNEQFF.

The V gene is TRBV7-3, the J gene TRBJ1-1, with D possibly matching TRBD1 (5 bases). Germline V gene sequence: CDR1 SGHTA, CDR2 FQGTGA. Deletions cut 5 bases from V and 4 bases from J, with 17 bases between. The CDR3 length is 15 residues. Here the CDR3 DNA reads TGTGCCAGCAGCCTGTCGACAGACCTCTCCACTGAAGCTTTCTTT. Its protein product is CASSLSTDLSTEAFF.

This clonotype was observed at least ten times. V usage is TRBV7-2 and J usage is TRBJ1-2; 9 bases are a match to TRBD1. Trimming cost V 1 base and J 11 bases; bases outside gene matches: 8. Per the germline V gene, CDR1 is SGHTA and CDR2 is FQGNSA. The CDR3 contains 14 residues. The CDR3 loop is CASSLVFGTGFYTF. CDR3 coding DNA: TGTGCCAGCAGCTTAGTCTTCGGGACAGGGTTTTACACCTTC.

V is TRBV7-9 and J is TRBJ2-5, with 8 bases that match TRBD1. Trimming cost V 7 bases and J 1 base; bases outside gene matches: 2. The CDR3 sequence is 13 residues long. The germline CDR1 and CDR2 sequences are SEHNR and FQNEAQ (reference sequence). The CDR3 region has the DNA TGTGCCAGCATCGACAGGGGCCAAGAGACCCAGTACTTC. As protein: CASIDRGQETQYF.

CDR3 protein: CASSPSTNSYEQYF. CDR3 nucleotides: TGTGCCAGCAGCCCCTCGACAAACTCCTACGAGCAGTACTTC. The genes are TRBV7-6 and TRBJ2-7; no clear D gene. This CDR3 has 14 amino acids. Trimming took off 5 bases at V and 0 bases at J, with 11 bases between the two ends. Germline CDR1 reads SGHVS; CDR2 reads FNYEAQ.

There are many counts of this clonotype. The chain joins TRBV6-1 to TRBJ2-3; 8 bases map to TRBD2. The CDR3 totals 16 residues. V shed 7 bases, J shed 3 bases, and the junction held 12 bases outside the gene matches. Germline CDR1 reads MNHNS; CDR2 reads SASEGT. The CDR3 DNA reads as TGTGCCAGCACCCTGGGGGGACTAGGATTAACAGATACGCAGTATTTT. Encoded protein: CASTLGGLGLTDTQYF.

This clonotype came up a few times. The chain has TRBV19 and TRBJ1-2, with no clear D. This CDR3 has 13 residues. Trimming stripped 3 bases from V and 8 bases from J, with 13 bases between. Germline V gene data show CDR1 as LNHDA and CDR2 as SQIVND (reference sequence). The chain's CDR3 is CASSIKPSSGYTF. CDR3 nucleotide sequence: TGTGCCAGTAGTATCAAGCCCTCCTCGGGCTACACCTTC.

This clonotype was seen a few times. The J gene is TRBJ2-6, the V gene TRBV27; a possible D gene is TRBD2 (6 bases). Trimming left V 2 bases short and J 3 bases short, with 14 bases between. This CDR3 comprises 17 residues. The germline V gene has CDR1 MNHEY and CDR2 SMNVEV (reference sequence). CDR3 protein: CASSLRGDSYGANVLTF. The CDR3, as DNA: TGTGCCAGCAGTTTAAGAGGGGACTCTTATGGGGCCAACGTCCTGACTTTC.

This clonotype turned up a few times. The chain employs TRBV11-2 and TRBJ1-4; D gene uncertain. The CDR3 extends over 17 amino acids. V was trimmed by 5 bases and J by 5 bases, leaving 21 bases between them. Germline lookup yields CDR1 SGHAT and CDR2 FQNNGV. CDR3 amino acids: CASSRTKQSRRNEKLFF. CDR3 DNA: TGTGCCAGCAGCCGAACGAAACAGAGTAGGCGAAATGAAAAACTGTTTTTT.

The chain combines TRBV29-1 with TRBJ2-5, with 8 bases identical to TRBD1. The CDR3 sequence is 10 residues long. Germline CDR1 SQVTM, CDR2 ANQGSEA. V trimming: 3 bases; J trimming: 9 bases; junction bases outside the gene matches: 0. The CDR3 nucleotides are TGCAGCGTTGAGGGACAGGCCCAGTACTTC. Translation gives CSVEGQAQYF.

This clonotype was seen ten or more times. The V call is TRBV5-1, the J call TRBJ2-1, with 10 nucleotides matching TRBD2. The V gene end was trimmed by 4 bases and the J gene end by 5 bases; junction bases not matched to a gene: 6. There are 15 residues in the CDR3. Per the germline V gene, CDR1 is SGHRS and CDR2 is YFSETQ. The CDR3 loop is CASSRAGGINNEQFF. The CDR3 DNA reads as TGCGCCAGCAGCCGAGCGGGGGGGATTAACAATGAGCAGTTCTTC.

This clonotype was observed at least ten times. In DNA form, the CDR3 reads TGCAGTGGAAAAGCGGGAGTAGGGGATGAGCAGTTCTTC. It encodes CSGKAGVGDEQFF. The V call is TRBV20-1, the J call TRBJ2-1; TRBD2 aligns across 8 bases. J gave up 8 bases and V 7 bases, and 10 bases lay outside the gene matches. The germline V gene encodes CDR1 DFQATT and CDR2 SNEGSKA (reference sequence). The CDR3 loop spans 13 amino acids.

In its sample, this clonotype was seen many times. The chain uses TRBV6-5 and TRBJ2-7, with D unresolved. Germline V gene lookup returns CDR1 MNHEY and CDR2 SVGAGI. This CDR3 spans 16 amino acids. V lost 0 bases and J lost 3, with 15 bases in between. Here the CDR3 reads CASSYSIGTLIYEQYF. The CDR3 DNA follows: TGTGCCAGCAGTTACTCGATTGGTACCTTGATCTACGAGCAGTACTTC.

This clonotype was seen a few times. The chain couples TRBV6-2 or TRBV6-3 to TRBJ2-3; 8 positions match TRBD2. The trim removed 2 bases at V and 2 bases at J, leaving 6 bases unmatched. This CDR3 contains 16 residues. Germline V gene data show CDR1 as MNHEY and CDR2 as SVGEGT. The CDR3 is CASSYPTSGHTDTQYF. CDR3 in DNA: TGTGCCAGCAGTTACCCCACTAGCGGCCACACAGATACGCAGTATTTT.

This clonotype has a handful of counts. The chain couples TRBV7-2 to TRBJ1-2; a possible D gene is TRBD1 (6 bases). The germline V and J ends were trimmed by 2 bases and 0 bases, with 19 bases remaining between them. In germline, CDR1 is SGHTA, CDR2 FQGNSA. This CDR3 has 18 amino acids. The CDR3 DNA reads TGTGCCAGCAGCTTACGGGCCCTCGCGGGGGCATCTAACTATGGCTACACCTTC. Protein sequence: CASSLRALAGASNYGYTF.

This clonotype was observed a few times. The chain uses TRBV14 and TRBJ2-7; the D gene is possibly TRBD1 (6 bases). V shed 4 bases and J shed 7 bases, with 20 bases lying between them. The CDR3 has 15 amino acids. Germline V gene sequence: CDR1 SGHDN, CDR2 FVKESK. CDR3 in DNA: TGTGCCAGCAGCCCCCTAACAGGGTTATCGAGGGAGCAGTACTTC. Translated: CASSPLTGLSREQYF.

This clonotype was observed many times. The chain uses TRBV20-1 and TRBJ1-6, with D tentatively TRBD1 (5 bases). This CDR3 has 14 residues. The V end was cut by 1 base, the J end by 6 bases, with 10 bases between. Germline V gene sequence: CDR1 DFQATT, CDR2 SNEGSKA (reference sequence). The CDR3 DNA reads TGCAGTGCTAGAGCTGGGGGGTCTAATTCACCCCTCCACTTT. It specifies CSARAGGSNSPLHF.

This clonotype appeared many times. CDR3 protein: CASSSTRGYYGYTF. CDR3 nucleotides: TGTGCCAGCAGTTCGACCAGGGGTTACTATGGCTACACCTTC. The genes are TRBV28 and TRBJ1-2, with a possible D match to TRBD1 (6 bases). The CDR3 is 14 residues long. V was cut by 4 bases and J by 3 bases, with 12 bases left in between. Germline assignment: CDR1 MDHEN and CDR2 SYDVKM.

This clonotype has a count of ten or more. The V gene is TRBV7-8, the J gene TRBJ2-7, with 7 bases fitting TRBD1. The CDR3 contains 15 residues. The V gene's germline CDR1 is SGHVS and CDR2 FQNEAQ. J lost 6 bases, V lost 5 bases, and 13 bases had no gene match. The CDR3 DNA sequence: TGTGCCAGCAGCCGGGAATGGACAGGAAAGCGCGAGCAGTACTTC. This sequence encodes CASSREWTGKREQYF.

This clonotype appeared many times. The DNA for the CDR3 is TGTGCTAGTGGTTTGGTACTGGGGTGGGTCACTGAAGCTTTCTTT. Translated: CASGLVLGWVTEAFF. The rearrangement uses TRBV12-5 and TRBJ1-1; D call uncertain. The CDR3 runs 15 residues. Looked up from germline, CDR1 is LGHNT and CDR2 is FRNRAP. Trimming took off 0 bases at V and 4 bases at J, with 12 bases between the two ends.

The chain is built from TRBV10-3 and TRBJ2-7; a possible D gene is TRBD2 (5 bases). There are 13 residues in the CDR3. V was pared by 6 bases and J by 4 bases, with 13 bases between. The germline V gene has CDR1 ENHRY and CDR2 SYGVKD. CDR3 nucleotides: TGTGCCATCAGGACCACCCGGGAATACGAGCAGTACTTC. Translation gives CAIRTTREYEQYF.

This clonotype was recorded at least ten times. V gene TRBV6-5 combines with J gene TRBJ2-1; no clear D. Germline CDR1 is MNHEY and CDR2 is SVGAGI. Trimming stripped 2 bases from V and 4 bases from J, with 9 bases between. The length of the CDR3 is 14 residues. DNA of the CDR3: TGTGCCAGCAGTTACCACCTAGAGTACAATGAGCAGTTCTTC. Protein product: CASSYHLEYNEQFF.

This clonotype came up a few times. The chain is built from TRBV7-2 and TRBJ1-1; TRBD1 might be the D (6 bases). Germline CDR1 reads SGHTA; CDR2 reads FQGNSA. The CDR3 contains 16 residues. V dropped 5 bases and J dropped 5 bases, with 21 bases sitting between them. In DNA form, the CDR3 reads TGTGCCAGCAGCCGATTTGGGAGGGGGGGCCGGACTGAAGCTTTCTTT. Translation gives CASSRFGRGGRTEAFF.

The chain is built from TRBV20-1 and TRBJ2-1; TRBD2 agrees at 14 bases. V trimming: 4 bases; J trimming: 2 bases; junction bases outside the gene matches: 13. CDR3 length: 19 residues. Germline CDR1 reads DFQATT; CDR2 reads SNEGSKA (reference sequence). CDR3 nucleotide sequence: TGCAGTGCTACCAACCTGAGGACTAGCGGGAGGAGGGCCTACAATGAGCAGTTCTTC. The encoded protein is CSATNLRTSGRRAYNEQFF.